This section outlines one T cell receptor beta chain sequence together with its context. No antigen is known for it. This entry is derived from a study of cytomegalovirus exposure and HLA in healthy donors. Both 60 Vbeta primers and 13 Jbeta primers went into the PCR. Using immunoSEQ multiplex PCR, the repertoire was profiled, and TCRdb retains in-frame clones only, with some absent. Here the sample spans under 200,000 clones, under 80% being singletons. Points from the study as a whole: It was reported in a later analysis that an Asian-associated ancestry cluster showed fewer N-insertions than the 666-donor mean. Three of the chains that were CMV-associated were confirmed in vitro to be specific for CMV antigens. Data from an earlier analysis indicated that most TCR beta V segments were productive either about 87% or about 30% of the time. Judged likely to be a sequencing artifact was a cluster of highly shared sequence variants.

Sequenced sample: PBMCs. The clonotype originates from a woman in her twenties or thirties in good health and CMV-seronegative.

CDR3 nucleotide sequence: TGTGCCAGCTCACCACCTCGGGGTAGCGGGGGCTCCTACGAGCAGTACTTC. Translating gives CASSPPRGSGGSYEQYF. The V gene is TRBV18, the J gene TRBJ2-7; 9 nucleotides agree with TRBD2. The CDR3 covers 17 residues. The V segment lost 0 bases and the J segment 0 bases; nucleotides outside the gene matches: 6. The germline gives CDR1 KGHSH, CDR2 LQKENI.